The rows below give T cell receptor beta chains drawn from one sample of a study of beta chain features in type 1 diabetes. Sequenced by immunoSEQ multiplex PCR; TCRdb stores in-frame clones only, minus some. The sample has 450,000 or so clones; over 9.5% are singletons. Sequencing used naive CD4+ T cells from blood. All receptors derive from a woman between 18 and 29 years old in good health. CDR3s include the opening cysteine and the closing phenylalanine or tryptophan. The D gene is left open where the match is weak. Clone sizes are given selectively: once, few, many, or a class where the clone is expanded.

J gene: TRBJ2-5; V gene: TRBV11-2; D gene: TRBD1; clone size: -; CDR3 protein: CASGTGSGETQYF; CDR3 DNA: TGTGCCAGTGGGACAGGGTCGGGAGAGACCCAGTACTTC
J gene: TRBJ2-1; V gene: TRBV7-6; D gene: -; clone size: -; CDR3 protein: CASSLAFYSSYNEQFF; CDR3 DNA: TGTGCCAGCAGCTTAGCGTTTTATAGCTCCTACAATGAGCAGTTCTTC
J gene: TRBJ2-5; V gene: TRBV9; D gene: -; clone size: few; CDR3 protein: CASSPEAPGRETQYF; CDR3 DNA: TGTGCCAGCAGCCCCGAGGCTCCGGGGCGGGAGACCCAGTACTTC
J gene: TRBJ2-1; V gene: TRBV28; D gene: -; clone size: many; CDR3 protein: CASTDGVGQFF; CDR3 DNA: TGTGCCAGCACCGATGGTGTTGGGCAGTTCTTC
J gene: TRBJ2-3; V gene: TRBV9; D gene: TRBD1; clone size: few; CDR3 protein: CASSYKTGTGTNTDTQYF; CDR3 DNA: TGTGCCAGCAGCTATAAGACAGGGACCGGGACCAACACAGATACGCAGTATTTT
J gene: TRBJ1-6; V gene: TRBV7-7; D gene: -; clone size: -; CDR3 protein: CASSLSVNSPLHF; CDR3 DNA: TGTGCCAGCAGCTTATCTGTAAATTCACCCCTCCACTTT
J gene: TRBJ2-1; V gene: TRBV12-2; D gene: -; clone size: -; CDR3 protein: CASRQDLAAVYNEQFF; CDR3 DNA: TGTGCAAGTCGCCAAGATCTAGCGGCCGTCTACAATGAGCAGTTCTTC
J gene: TRBJ2-7; V gene: TRBV5-1; D gene: -; clone size: few; CDR3 protein: CASSDSGRYEQYF; CDR3 DNA: TGCGCCAGCAGCGACTCGGGGCGCTACGAGCAGTACTTC
J gene: TRBJ1-5; V gene: TRBV5-4; D gene: TRBD1; clone size: few; CDR3 protein: CASSADRGPQHF; CDR3 DNA: TGTGCCAGCAGCGCGGACAGGGGCCCCCAGCATTTT
J gene: TRBJ2-7; V gene: TRBV2; D gene: TRBD2; clone size: -; CDR3 protein: CASSARTSGPIYEQYF; CDR3 DNA: TGTGCCAGCAGTGCCCGGACTAGCGGGCCGATCTACGAGCAGTACTTC
J gene: TRBJ1-6; V gene: TRBV25-1; D gene: -; clone size: -; CDR3 protein: CASSEPQGRHSPLHF; CDR3 DNA: TGTGCCAGCAGTGAACCACAGGGTCGGCATTCACCCCTCCACTTT
J gene: TRBJ2-3; V gene: TRBV25-1; D gene: -; clone size: -; CDR3 protein: CASSDPGTTDTQYF; CDR3 DNA: TGTGCCAGCAGTGACCCCGGGACCACAGATACGCAGTATTTT
J gene: TRBJ2-1; V gene: TRBV11-2; D gene: TRBD1; clone size: few; CDR3 protein: CASSRTGDEQFF; CDR3 DNA: TGTGCCAGCAGCCGGACAGGGGATGAGCAGTTCTTC
J gene: TRBJ2-1; V gene: TRBV4-2; D gene: TRBD2; clone size: few; CDR3 protein: CASSQDSGGANEQFF; CDR3 DNA: TGTGCCAGCAGCCAAGATAGCGGGGGGGCCAATGAGCAGTTCTTC
J gene: TRBJ2-2; V gene: TRBV2; D gene: -; clone size: few; CDR3 protein: CASKLRQATGELFF; CDR3 DNA: TGTGCCAGTAAATTGAGACAGGCAACCGGGGAGCTGTTTTTT
J gene: TRBJ1-6; V gene: TRBV27; D gene: -; clone size: -; CDR3 protein: CASSLGGGTLHF; CDR3 DNA: TGTGCCAGCAGTCTCGGTGGGGGGACCCTCCACTTT
J gene: TRBJ2-1; V gene: TRBV7-9; D gene: -; clone size: few; CDR3 protein: CASSYRDFANEQFF; CDR3 DNA: TGTGCCAGCAGCTACAGGGATTTCGCCAATGAGCAGTTCTTC
J gene: TRBJ2-7; V gene: TRBV30; D gene: -; clone size: few; CDR3 protein: CACQILGALDEQYF; CDR3 DNA: TGTGCCTGCCAAATCCTGGGAGCCCTCGACGAGCAGTACTTC
J gene: TRBJ2-5; V gene: TRBV7-2; D gene: TRBD1; clone size: few; CDR3 protein: CASSSDRGSETQYF; CDR3 DNA: TGTGCCAGCAGCTCAGACAGGGGGTCCGAGACCCAGTACTTC
J gene: TRBJ2-5; V gene: TRBV9; D gene: TRBD2; clone size: few; CDR3 protein: CASSARLAGEETQYF; CDR3 DNA: TGTGCCAGCAGCGCAAGACTAGCGGGGGAAGAGACCCAGTACTTC
J gene: TRBJ1-2; V gene: TRBV4-3; D gene: -; clone size: few; CDR3 protein: CASSQEARIYGYTF; CDR3 DNA: TGCGCCAGCAGCCAAGAAGCTCGGATCTATGGCTACACCTTC
J gene: TRBJ2-5; V gene: TRBV7-6; D gene: TRBD2; clone size: few; CDR3 protein: CASSLVGLAQETQYF; CDR3 DNA: TGTGCCAGCAGCTTAGTGGGACTAGCGCAAGAGACCCAGTACTTC
J gene: TRBJ2-5; V gene: TRBV5-1; D gene: -; clone size: few; CDR3 protein: CASSVLDQETQYF; CDR3 DNA: TGCGCCAGCAGCGTGCTAGACCAAGAGACCCAGTACTTC
J gene: TRBJ2-3; V gene: TRBV2; D gene: TRBD2; clone size: few; CDR3 protein: CASSTSGITDTQYF; CDR3 DNA: TGTGCCAGCTCAACTAGCGGAATCACAGATACGCAGTATTTT
J gene: TRBJ2-7; V gene: TRBV27; D gene: -; clone size: -; CDR3 protein: CASSLSGGYEQYF; CDR3 DNA: TGTGCCAGCAGTTTATCTGGGGGGTACGAGCAGTACTTC
J gene: TRBJ2-5; V gene: TRBV18; D gene: -; clone size: -; CDR3 protein: CASSPLLSEQETQYF; CDR3 DNA: TGTGCCAGCTCACCACTTTTGTCTGAACAAGAGACCCAGTACTTC
J gene: TRBJ1-2; V gene: TRBV15; D gene: TRBD1; clone size: few; CDR3 protein: CATSRGPRDRAYGYTF; CDR3 DNA: TGTGCCACCAGCAGAGGACCACGGGACAGGGCGTATGGCTACACCTTC
J gene: TRBJ2-5; V gene: TRBV5-1; D gene: -; clone size: few; CDR3 protein: CASSFGAGETQYF; CDR3 DNA: TGCGCCAGCAGCTTCGGGGCCGGGGAGACCCAGTACTTC
J gene: TRBJ2-7; V gene: TRBV5-6; D gene: -; clone size: few; CDR3 protein: CASSWDIEQYF; CDR3 DNA: TGTGCCAGCAGCTGGGACATCGAGCAGTACTTC
J gene: TRBJ2-1; V gene: TRBV10-3; D gene: -; clone size: few; CDR3 protein: CAIKSAAQSSYNEQFF; CDR3 DNA: TGTGCCATCAAGTCGGCCGCACAGAGCTCCTACAATGAGCAGTTCTTC
J gene: TRBJ2-1; V gene: TRBV7-9; D gene: TRBD2; clone size: -; CDR3 protein: CASSLILAGGADEQFF; CDR3 DNA: TGTGCCAGCAGCTTAATCTTAGCGGGAGGAGCGGATGAGCAGTTCTTC
J gene: TRBJ2-5; V gene: TRBV23-1; D gene: -; clone size: few; CDR3 protein: CASSQSGKLVGCQETQYF; CDR3 DNA: TGCGCCAGCAGTCAATCGGGCAAACTCGTGGGATGCCAAGAGACCCAGTACTTC
J gene: TRBJ2-5; V gene: TRBV6-5; D gene: -; clone size: -; CDR3 protein: CASSLSQETQYF; CDR3 DNA: TGTGCCAGCAGCCTAAGTCAAGAGACCCAGTACTTC
J gene: TRBJ1-1; V gene: TRBV5-4; D gene: -; clone size: -; CDR3 protein: CASGAGLTNTEAFF; CDR3 DNA: TGTGCCAGCGGGGCAGGTCTAACGAACACTGAAGCTTTCTTT
J gene: TRBJ2-4; V gene: TRBV5-4; D gene: TRBD2; clone size: few; CDR3 protein: CASSSSLAIKAKNIQYF; CDR3 DNA: TGTGCCAGCAGCTCATCACTAGCGATTAAAGCCAAAAACATTCAGTACTTC
J gene: TRBJ2-1; V gene: TRBV20-1; D gene: TRBD2; clone size: few; CDR3 protein: CSVMPGTTTFF; CDR3 DNA: TGCAGTGTTATGCCCGGGACTACGACTTTCTTC
J gene: TRBJ1-5; V gene: TRBV30; D gene: TRBD1; clone size: -; CDR3 protein: CAWSVQGPQPQHF; CDR3 DNA: TGTGCCTGGAGTGTACAGGGGCCTCAGCCCCAGCATTTT
J gene: TRBJ2-5; V gene: TRBV11-3; D gene: TRBD1; clone size: few; CDR3 protein: CASSNTGPGQKGETQYF; CDR3 DNA: TGTGCCAGCAGCAACACCGGGCCGGGACAGAAAGGAGAGACCCAGTACTTC
J gene: TRBJ2-2; V gene: TRBV9; D gene: -; clone size: few; CDR3 protein: CASSDSTGPHTGELFF; CDR3 DNA: TGTGCCAGCAGCGATTCGACAGGACCACACACCGGGGAGCTGTTTTTT
J gene: TRBJ2-1; V gene: TRBV11-2; D gene: -; clone size: -; CDR3 protein: CASSLAGGTNVNEQFF; CDR3 DNA: TGTGCCAGCAGCTTAGCGGGCGGGACCAACGTCAATGAGCAGTTCTTC
J gene: TRBJ2-1; V gene: TRBV9; D gene: -; clone size: -; CDR3 protein: CASSVGPFRGNEQFF; CDR3 DNA: TGTGCCAGCAGCGTAGGCCCCTTCCGGGGCAATGAGCAGTTCTTC
J gene: TRBJ1-3; V gene: TRBV29-1; D gene: -; clone size: few; CDR3 protein: CSVTQISGNTIYF; CDR3 DNA: TGCAGCGTTACACAGATCTCTGGAAACACCATATATTTT
J gene: TRBJ1-4; V gene: TRBV7-9; D gene: -; clone size: -; CDR3 protein: CASSSSLGTARHEKLFF; CDR3 DNA: TGTGCCAGCAGCTCGTCCCTCGGGACCGCTCGGCATGAAAAACTGTTTTTT
J gene: TRBJ2-2; V gene: TRBV28; D gene: -; clone size: -; CDR3 protein: CASSSLRELFF; CDR3 DNA: TGTGCCAGCAGTTCGCTCCGGGAGCTGTTTTTT
J gene: TRBJ2-1; V gene: TRBV7-8; D gene: -; clone size: few; CDR3 protein: CASSLEGYWGNEQFF; CDR3 DNA: TGTGCCAGCAGCTTAGAGGGGTATTGGGGCAATGAGCAGTTCTTC
J gene: TRBJ1-4; V gene: TRBV5-1; D gene: TRBD1; clone size: -; CDR3 protein: CASSHLGQAPSRDEKLFF; CDR3 DNA: TGCGCCAGCAGCCACCTGGGACAGGCCCCCTCTCGAGATGAAAAACTGTTTTTT
J gene: TRBJ1-5; V gene: TRBV30; D gene: -; clone size: -; CDR3 protein: CAWSWGFSNQPQHF; CDR3 DNA: TGTGCCTGGAGTTGGGGGTTTAGCAATCAGCCCCAGCATTTT
J gene: TRBJ2-6; V gene: TRBV30; D gene: -; clone size: many; CDR3 protein: CAWTRGGPGANVLTF; CDR3 DNA: TGTGCCTGGACTCGTGGGGGCCCTGGGGCCAACGTCCTGACTTTC
J gene: TRBJ2-3; V gene: TRBV11-2; D gene: TRBD2; clone size: few; CDR3 protein: CASSLGGLAGKDTQYF; CDR3 DNA: TGTGCCAGCAGCTTAGGGGGGCTAGCGGGAAAGGATACGCAGTATTTT
J gene: TRBJ2-3; V gene: TRBV11-2; D gene: TRBD2; clone size: -; CDR3 protein: CASSLLAGYTDTQYF; CDR3 DNA: TGTGCCAGCAGCTTACTAGCGGGGTACACAGATACGCAGTATTTT
J gene: TRBJ2-2; V gene: TRBV15; D gene: -; clone size: few; CDR3 protein: CATSRDIPSSAGELFF; CDR3 DNA: TGTGCCACCAGCAGGGACATCCCCTCGAGCGCCGGGGAGCTGTTTTTT
J gene: TRBJ2-4; V gene: TRBV27; D gene: TRBD1; clone size: few; CDR3 protein: CASSWTGGKNIQYF; CDR3 DNA: TGTGCCAGCAGTTGGACAGGAGGAAAAAACATTCAGTACTTC
J gene: TRBJ2-5; V gene: TRBV25-1; D gene: -; clone size: -; CDR3 protein: CASSEYRGSLEETQYF; CDR3 DNA: TGTGCCAGCAGTGAATATCGCGGCAGCTTGGAAGAGACCCAGTACTTC